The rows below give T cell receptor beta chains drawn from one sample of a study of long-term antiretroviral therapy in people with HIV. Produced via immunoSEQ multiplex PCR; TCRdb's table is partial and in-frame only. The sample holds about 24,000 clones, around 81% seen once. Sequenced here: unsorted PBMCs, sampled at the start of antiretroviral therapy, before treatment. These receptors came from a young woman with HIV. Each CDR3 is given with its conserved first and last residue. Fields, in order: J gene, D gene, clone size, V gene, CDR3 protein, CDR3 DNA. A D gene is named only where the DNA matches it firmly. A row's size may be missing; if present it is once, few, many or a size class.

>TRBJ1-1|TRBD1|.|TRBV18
CASSPGQDGRTEAFF
TGTGCCAGCTCACCGGGACAGGACGGGCGCACTGAAGCTTTCTTT
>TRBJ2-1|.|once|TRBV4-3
CASSQALASGEQFF
TGCGCCAGCAGCCAGGCCCTAGCGTCGGGAGAGCAGTTCTTC
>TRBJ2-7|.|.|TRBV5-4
CASSLLAASSYEQYF
TGTGCCAGCAGCCTACTTGCGGCGAGCTCCTACGAGCAGTACTTC
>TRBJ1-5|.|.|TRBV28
CASTPFGVGDQPQHF
TGTGCCAGCACCCCTTTCGGGGTTGGGGATCAGCCCCAGCATTTT
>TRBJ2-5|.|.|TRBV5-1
CASSLERGETQYF
TGCGCCAGCAGCTTGGAGAGGGGGGAGACCCAGTACTTC
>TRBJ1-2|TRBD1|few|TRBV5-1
CASRPGQGIGGYTF
TGCGCCAGCAGGCCGGGACAGGGAATTGGTGGCTACACCTTC
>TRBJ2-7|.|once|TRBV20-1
CSATQNYEQYF
TGCAGTGCTACCCAGAACTACGAGCAGTACTTC
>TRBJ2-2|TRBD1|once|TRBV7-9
CASSRGQGSTGELFF
TGTGCCAGCAGCCGAGGACAGGGCTCCACCGGGGAGCTGTTTTTT
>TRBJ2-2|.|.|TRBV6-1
CASSEHGPNTGELFF
TGTGCCAGCAGTGAACATGGTCCGAACACCGGGGAGCTGTTTTTT
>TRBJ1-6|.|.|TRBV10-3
CAISLTETPYNSPLHF
TGTGCCATCAGTCTGACAGAAACCCCCTATAATTCACCCCTCCACTTT
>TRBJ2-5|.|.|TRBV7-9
CASSLGISLQETQYF
TGTGCCAGCAGCTTAGGGATCTCGCTCCAAGAGACCCAGTACTTC
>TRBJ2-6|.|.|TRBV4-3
CASSQAQGLRGANVLTF
TGCGCCAGCAGCCAAGCCCAGGGGTTGAGAGGGGCCAACGTCCTGACTTTC
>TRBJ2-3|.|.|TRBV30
CAWSVLRLPGSFTDTQYF
TGTGCCTGGAGTGTTTTAAGGTTACCAGGAAGCTTCACAGATACGCAGTATTTT
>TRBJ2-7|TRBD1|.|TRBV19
CASSRTGAKPYEQYF
TGTGCCAGTAGTCGGACAGGGGCTAAACCCTACGAGCAGTACTTC
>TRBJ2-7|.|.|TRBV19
CASSIGSAGVGTPREQYF
TGTGCCAGTAGTATAGGTTCGGCAGGGGTAGGCACTCCTCGCGAGCAGTACTTC
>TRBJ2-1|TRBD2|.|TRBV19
CASSIRGGSVNNEQFF
TGTGCCAGTAGTATCCGGGGGGGGAGCGTCAACAATGAGCAGTTCTTC
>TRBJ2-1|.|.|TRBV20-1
CSARVNEQFF
TGCAGTGCTAGAGTCAATGAGCAGTTCTTC
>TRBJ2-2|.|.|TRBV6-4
CASSDGHTGELFF
TGTGCCAGCAGTGACGGACACACCGGGGAGCTGTTTTTT
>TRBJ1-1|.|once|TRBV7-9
CASSHPGALNTEAFF
TGTGCCAGCAGCCACCCAGGGGCACTGAACACTGAAGCTTTCTTT
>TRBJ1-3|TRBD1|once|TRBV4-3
CASSQDQPGQAGNTIYF
TGCGCCAGCAGCCAAGATCAGCCCGGACAGGCGGGAAACACCATATATTTT
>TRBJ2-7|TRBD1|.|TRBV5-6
CASSLDRQPPYEQYF
TGTGCCAGCAGCCTGGACAGGCAGCCTCCCTACGAGCAGTACTTC
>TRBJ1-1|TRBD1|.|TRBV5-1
CASSLLPGGAIGNTEAFF
TGCGCCAGCAGCTTGCTCCCAGGGGGCGCGATAGGGAACACTGAAGCTTTCTTT
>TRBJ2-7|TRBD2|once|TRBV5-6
CASSRPGGPGTREQYF
TGTGCCAGCAGCCGTCCGGGAGGGCCAGGCACTCGCGAGCAGTACTTC
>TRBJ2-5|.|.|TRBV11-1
CASSSGYSYQETQYF
TGTGCCAGCAGCTCGGGTTACAGTTACCAAGAGACCCAGTACTTC
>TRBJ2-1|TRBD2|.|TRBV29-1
CSVVLAGLDNEQFF
TGCAGCGTTGTACTAGCGGGACTCGACAATGAGCAGTTCTTC
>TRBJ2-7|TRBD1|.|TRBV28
CASSLEAGGSYEQYF
TGTGCCAGCAGTTTAGAGGCAGGGGGCTCCTACGAGCAGTACTTC
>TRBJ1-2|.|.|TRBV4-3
CASSQDRGTYYGYTF
TGCGCCAGCAGCCAAGACAGGGGTACATACTATGGCTACACCTTC
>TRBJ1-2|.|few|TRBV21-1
CASSKEEHHYGYTF
TGTGCCAGCAGCAAAGAGGAACACCACTATGGCTACACCTTC
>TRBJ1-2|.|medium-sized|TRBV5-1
CASSLAARDRDGYTF
TGCGCCAGCAGCTTGGCGGCCAGGGATAGGGATGGCTACACCTTC
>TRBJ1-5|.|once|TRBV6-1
CASSRLSQPQHF
TGTGCCAGCAGCAGGCTTAGTCAGCCCCAGCATTTT
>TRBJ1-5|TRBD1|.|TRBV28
CASSLYGQGRQPQHF
TGTGCCAGCAGTTTATACGGACAGGGACGTCAGCCCCAGCATTTT
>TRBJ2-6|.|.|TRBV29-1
CSVVQFSTSGANVLTF
TGCAGCGTTGTTCAGTTCAGCACCTCTGGGGCCAACGTCCTGACTTTC
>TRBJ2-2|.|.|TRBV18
CASSPLDAGELFF
TGTGCCAGCTCACCCCTAGATGCCGGGGAGCTGTTTTTT
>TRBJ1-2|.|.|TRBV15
CATSRGERGYGYTF
TGTGCCACCAGCAGAGGGGAGAGGGGCTATGGCTACACCTTC
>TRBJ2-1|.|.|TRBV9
CASSGRGEQFF
TGTGCCAGCAGCGGGCGCGGGGAGCAGTTCTTC
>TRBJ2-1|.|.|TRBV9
CASSVDGVPPYNEQFF
TGTGCCAGCAGTGTTGACGGGGTACCCCCCTACAATGAGCAGTTCTTC
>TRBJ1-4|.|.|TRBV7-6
CARTPDGSNPGIDEKLFF
TGTGCCAGGACTCCCGACGGATCTAATCCGGGGATTGATGAAAAACTGTTTTTT
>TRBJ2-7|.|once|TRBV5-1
CASSLRSADLGSFYEQYF
TGCGCCAGCAGCTTACGATCGGCGGACCTCGGGTCGTTCTACGAGCAGTACTTC
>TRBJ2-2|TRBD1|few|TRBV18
CASSQGQVNTGELFF
TGTGCCAGCTCACAAGGACAGGTTAACACCGGGGAGCTGTTTTTT
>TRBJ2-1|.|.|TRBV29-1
CSVETPLQHNEQFF
TGCAGCGTTGAGACTCCCCTTCAACACAATGAGCAGTTCTTC
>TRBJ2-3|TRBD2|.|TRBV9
CASSVADDGRRTDTQYF
TGTGCCAGCAGCGTAGCTGATGACGGGAGGCGGACAGATACGCAGTATTTT
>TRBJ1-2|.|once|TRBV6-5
CASSEALGGPDTF
TGTGCCAGCAGTGAAGCGCTTGGGGGCCCTGACACCTTC